This record concerns one TCR beta chain sequence. As handled by the study authors: How many nucleated cells were present was estimated from reference gene primer amplification. Only in-frame clones appear in the TCRdb table, and some are missing; sequencing was by immunoSEQ multiplex PCR. V, J and clone size derive from that table, while D and trimming were established from the DNA sequence. The table includes 200,000 to 250,000 clones, about 89% detected once. The sample is drawn from a study of blood T cell repertoires in COVID-19. About the research overall: The United States, Italy and Spain supplied acute and convalescent COVID-19 samples. PBMCs, B-cell-depleted T cells, or T cells provided the cDNA or gDNA that made up the material.

The germline gives CDR1 LNHDA, CDR2 SQIVND (reference sequence). V dropped 7 bases and J dropped 0; count of bases not matched to a gene: 21. The CDR3 extends over 20 amino acids. The chain has TRBV19 and TRBJ2-1, with TRBD1 matching 7 bases. Sequencing was carried out using peripheral blood. This TCR came from a woman aged 60-75 years who had recovered from COVID-19. CDR3 protein: CASNWGGRGSSRGSYNEQFF. In nucleotides, the CDR3 is TGTGCCAGTAACTGGGGCGGCAGGGGGTCCTCAAGGGGCTCCTACAATGAGCAGTTCTTC.